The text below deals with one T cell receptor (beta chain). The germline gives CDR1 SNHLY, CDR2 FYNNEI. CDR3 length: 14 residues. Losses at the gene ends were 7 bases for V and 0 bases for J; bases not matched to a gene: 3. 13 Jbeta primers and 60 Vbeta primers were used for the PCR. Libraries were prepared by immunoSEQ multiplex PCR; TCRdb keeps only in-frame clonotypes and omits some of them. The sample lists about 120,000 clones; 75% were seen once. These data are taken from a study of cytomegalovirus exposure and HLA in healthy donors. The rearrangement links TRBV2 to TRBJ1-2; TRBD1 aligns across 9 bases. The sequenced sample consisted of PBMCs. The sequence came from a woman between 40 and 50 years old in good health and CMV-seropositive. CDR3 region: CASIRDRANYGYTF. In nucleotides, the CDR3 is TGTGCCAGCATTCGGGACAGGGCTAACTATGGCTACACCTTC.